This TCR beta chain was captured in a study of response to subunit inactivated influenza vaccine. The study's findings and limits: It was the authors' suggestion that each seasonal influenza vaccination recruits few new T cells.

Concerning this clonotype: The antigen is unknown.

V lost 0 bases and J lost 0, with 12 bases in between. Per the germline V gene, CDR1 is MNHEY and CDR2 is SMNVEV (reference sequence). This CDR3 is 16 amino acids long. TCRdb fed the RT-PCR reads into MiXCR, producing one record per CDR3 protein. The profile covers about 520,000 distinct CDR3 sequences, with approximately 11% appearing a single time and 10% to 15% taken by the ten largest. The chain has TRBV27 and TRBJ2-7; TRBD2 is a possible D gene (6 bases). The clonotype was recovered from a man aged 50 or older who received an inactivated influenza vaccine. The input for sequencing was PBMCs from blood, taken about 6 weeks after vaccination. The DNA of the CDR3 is TGTGCCAGCAGTTTATCGATTGGCGGGGTCTCCTACGAGCAGTACTTC. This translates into CASSLSIGGVSYEQYF.